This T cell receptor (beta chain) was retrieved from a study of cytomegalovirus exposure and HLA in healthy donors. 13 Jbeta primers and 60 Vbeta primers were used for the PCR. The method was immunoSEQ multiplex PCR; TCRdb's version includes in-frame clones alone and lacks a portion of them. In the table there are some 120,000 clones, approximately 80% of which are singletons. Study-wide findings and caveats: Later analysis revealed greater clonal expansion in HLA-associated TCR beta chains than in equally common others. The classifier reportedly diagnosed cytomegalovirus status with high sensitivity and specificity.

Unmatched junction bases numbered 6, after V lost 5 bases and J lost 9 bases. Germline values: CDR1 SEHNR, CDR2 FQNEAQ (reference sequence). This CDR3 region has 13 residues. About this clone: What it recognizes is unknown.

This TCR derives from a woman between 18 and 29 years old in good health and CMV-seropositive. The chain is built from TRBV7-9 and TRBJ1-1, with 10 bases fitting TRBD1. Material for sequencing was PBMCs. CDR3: CASSGPGQGKAFF. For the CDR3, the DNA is TGTGCCAGCAGCGGCCCGGGACAGGGGAAAGCTTTCTTT.